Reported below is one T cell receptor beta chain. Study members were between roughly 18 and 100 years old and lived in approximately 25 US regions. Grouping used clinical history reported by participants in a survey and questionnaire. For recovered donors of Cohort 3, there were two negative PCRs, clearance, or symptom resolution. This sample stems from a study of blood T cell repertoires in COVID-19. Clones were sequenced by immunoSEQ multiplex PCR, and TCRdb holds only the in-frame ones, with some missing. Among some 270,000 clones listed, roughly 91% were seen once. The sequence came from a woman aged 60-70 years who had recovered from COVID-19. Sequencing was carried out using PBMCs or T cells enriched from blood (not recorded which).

Written as DNA, the CDR3 is TGTGCCAGCAGCCCATTACAGGGTCGCGACACTGAAGCTTTCTTT. It yields the protein CASSPLQGRDTEAFF. The gene calls are TRBV4-2 and TRBJ1-1, with D perhaps matching TRBD1 (6 bases). CDR3 size: 15 residues. Germline CDR1 LGHNA, CDR2 YNFKEQ. Between the trimmed V and J ends, which lost 4 bases and 3 bases, there was a span of 15 bases.